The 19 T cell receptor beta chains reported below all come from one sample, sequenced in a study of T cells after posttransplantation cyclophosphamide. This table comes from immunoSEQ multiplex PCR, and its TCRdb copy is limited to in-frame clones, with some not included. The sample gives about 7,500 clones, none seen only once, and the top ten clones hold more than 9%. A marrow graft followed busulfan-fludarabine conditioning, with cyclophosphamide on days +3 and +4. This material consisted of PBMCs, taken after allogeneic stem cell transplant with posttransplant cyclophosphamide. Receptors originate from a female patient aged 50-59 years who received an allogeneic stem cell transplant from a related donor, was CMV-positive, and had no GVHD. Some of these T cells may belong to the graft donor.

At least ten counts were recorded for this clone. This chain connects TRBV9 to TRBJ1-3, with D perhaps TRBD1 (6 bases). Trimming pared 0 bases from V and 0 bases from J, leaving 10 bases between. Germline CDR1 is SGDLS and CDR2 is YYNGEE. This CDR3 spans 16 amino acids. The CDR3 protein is CASSVDRAHSGNTIYF. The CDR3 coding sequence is TGTGCCAGCAGCGTAGACAGGGCCCACTCTGGAAACACCATATATTTT.

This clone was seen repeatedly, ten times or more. CDR3 protein: CASSLGGANVLTF. CDR3 coding DNA: TGTGCCAGCAGTTTAGGCGGGGCCAACGTCCTGACTTTC. The genes are TRBV27 and TRBJ2-6; no clear D gene. Germline lookup yields CDR1 MNHEY and CDR2 SMNVEV (reference sequence). This CDR3 has 13 amino acids. V lost 2 bases, J lost 4 bases, and 3 bases lay in between.

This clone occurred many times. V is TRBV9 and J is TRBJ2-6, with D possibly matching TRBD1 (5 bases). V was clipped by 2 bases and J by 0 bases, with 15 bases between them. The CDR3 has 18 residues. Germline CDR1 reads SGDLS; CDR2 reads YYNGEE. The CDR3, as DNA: TGTGCCAGCAGCGTCGGCGCAGGGAAAGGCTCTGGGGCCAACGTCCTGACTTTC. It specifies CASSVGAGKGSGANVLTF.

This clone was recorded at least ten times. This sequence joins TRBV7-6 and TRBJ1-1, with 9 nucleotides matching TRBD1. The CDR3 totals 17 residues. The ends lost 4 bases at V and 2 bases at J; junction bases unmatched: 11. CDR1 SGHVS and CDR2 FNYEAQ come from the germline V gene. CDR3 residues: CASSSPGQGMANTEAFF. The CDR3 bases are TGTGCCAGCAGCTCCCCCGGACAGGGGATGGCAAACACTGAAGCTTTCTTT.

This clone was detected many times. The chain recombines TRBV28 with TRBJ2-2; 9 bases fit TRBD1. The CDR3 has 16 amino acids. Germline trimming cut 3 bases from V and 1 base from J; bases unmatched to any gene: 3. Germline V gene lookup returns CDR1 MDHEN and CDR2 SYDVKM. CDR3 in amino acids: CASSFPGQGNTGELFF. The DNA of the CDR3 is TGTGCCAGCAGTTTCCCGGGACAGGGGAACACCGGGGAGCTGTTTTTT. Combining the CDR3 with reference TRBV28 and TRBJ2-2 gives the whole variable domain DVKVTQSSRYLVKRTGEKVFLECVQDMDHENMFWYRQDPGLGLRLIYFSYDVKMKEKGDIPEGYSVSREKKERFSLILESASTNQTSMYLCASSFPGQGNTGELFFGEGSRLTVL.

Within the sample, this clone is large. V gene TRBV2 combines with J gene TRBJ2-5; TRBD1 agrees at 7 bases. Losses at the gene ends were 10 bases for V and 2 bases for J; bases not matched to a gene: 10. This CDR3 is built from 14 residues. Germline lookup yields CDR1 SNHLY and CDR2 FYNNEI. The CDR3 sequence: CAISDREGQETQYF. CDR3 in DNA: TGTGCCATTTCAGACAGGGAAGGTCAAGAGACCCAGTACTTC.

CDR3 protein: CASSYGLAPSSYEQYF. The DNA of the CDR3 is TGTGCCAGCAGTTACGGGTTAGCGCCAAGCTCCTACGAGCAGTACTTC. V usage is TRBV6-6 and J usage is TRBJ2-5; a weak D match, TRBD2 (5 bases). The DNA end is a closer match to TRBJ2-7, so the J assignment may be wrong. The length of the CDR3 is 16 residues. Germline V gene data show CDR1 as MNHNY and CDR2 as SVGAGI (reference sequence).

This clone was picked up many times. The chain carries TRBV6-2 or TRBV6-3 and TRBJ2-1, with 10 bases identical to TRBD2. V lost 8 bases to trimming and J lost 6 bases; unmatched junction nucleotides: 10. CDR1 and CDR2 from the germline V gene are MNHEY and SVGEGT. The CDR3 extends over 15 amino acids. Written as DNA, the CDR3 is TGTGCCAGCGGCCCAGCGGGAGGGGTTTTCAATGAGCAGTTCTTC. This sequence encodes CASGPAGGVFNEQFF.

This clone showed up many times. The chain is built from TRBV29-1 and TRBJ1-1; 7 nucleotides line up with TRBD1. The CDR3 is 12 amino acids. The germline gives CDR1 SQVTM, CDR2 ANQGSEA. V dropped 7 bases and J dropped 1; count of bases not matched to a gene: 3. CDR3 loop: CSGGTANTEAFF. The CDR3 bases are TGCAGCGGGGGGACAGCGAACACTGAAGCTTTCTTT. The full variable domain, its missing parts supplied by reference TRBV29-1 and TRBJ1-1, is SAVISQKPSRDICQRGTSLTIQCQVDSQVTMMFWYRQQPGQSLTLIATANQGSEATYESGFVIDKFPISRPNLTFSTLTVSNMSPEDSSIYLCSGGTANTEAFFGQGTRLTVV.

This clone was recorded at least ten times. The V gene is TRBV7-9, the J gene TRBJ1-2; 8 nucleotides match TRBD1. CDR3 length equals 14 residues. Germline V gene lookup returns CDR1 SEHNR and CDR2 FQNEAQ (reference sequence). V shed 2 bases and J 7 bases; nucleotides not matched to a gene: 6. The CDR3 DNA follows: TGTGCCAGCAGCTTATTTCAGGGGGCGCGTGGCTACACCTTC. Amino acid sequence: CASSLFQGARGYTF.

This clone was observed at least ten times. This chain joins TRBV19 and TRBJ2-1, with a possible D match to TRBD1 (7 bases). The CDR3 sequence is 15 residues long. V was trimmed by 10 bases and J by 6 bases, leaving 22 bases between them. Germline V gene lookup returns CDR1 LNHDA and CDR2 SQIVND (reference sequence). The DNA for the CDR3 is TGTGCCACCAGGGGGGTACGGGAGAGATCCAATGAGCAGTTCTTC. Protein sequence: CATRGVRERSNEQFF.

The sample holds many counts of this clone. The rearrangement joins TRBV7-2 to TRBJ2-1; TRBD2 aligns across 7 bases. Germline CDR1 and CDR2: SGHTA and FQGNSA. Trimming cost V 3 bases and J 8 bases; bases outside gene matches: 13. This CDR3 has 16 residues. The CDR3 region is CASSFPGGSVSYEQFF. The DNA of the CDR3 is TGTGCCAGCAGCTTCCCGGGCGGGAGTGTCTCTTATGAGCAGTTCTTC.

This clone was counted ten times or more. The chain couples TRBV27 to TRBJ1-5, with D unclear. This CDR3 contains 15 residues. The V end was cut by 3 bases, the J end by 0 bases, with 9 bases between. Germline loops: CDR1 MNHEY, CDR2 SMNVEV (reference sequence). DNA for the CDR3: TGTGCCAGCAGTTTCAAGCTGAATAGCAATCAGCCCCAGCATTTT. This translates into CASSFKLNSNQPQHF.

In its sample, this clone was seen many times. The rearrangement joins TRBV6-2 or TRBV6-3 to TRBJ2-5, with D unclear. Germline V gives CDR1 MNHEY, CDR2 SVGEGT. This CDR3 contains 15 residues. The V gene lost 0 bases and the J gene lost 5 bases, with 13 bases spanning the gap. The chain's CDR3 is CASSYSRLVQETQYF. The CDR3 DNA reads TGTGCCAGCAGTTACTCTCGGCTAGTGCAGGAGACCCAGTACTTC.

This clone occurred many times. The CDR3 sequence: CSVGRQSYEQYF. The CDR3 DNA follows: TGCAGCGTTGGAAGACAGAGTTACGAGCAGTACTTC. The chain recombines TRBV29-1 with TRBJ2-7; D might be TRBD1 (5 bases). The CDR3 is 12 amino acids. Germline CDR1 SQVTM, CDR2 ANQGSEA. V lost 4 bases and J 4 bases, leaving 11 bases between the germline ends.

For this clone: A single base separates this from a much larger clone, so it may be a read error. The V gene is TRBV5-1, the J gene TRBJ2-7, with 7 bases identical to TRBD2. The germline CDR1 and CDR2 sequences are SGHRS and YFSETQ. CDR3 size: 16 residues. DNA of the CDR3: TGCGCCAGCAGAATCGGCGGGGAGGGTTTCACCTACGAGCGGTACTTC. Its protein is CASRIGGEGFTYERYF.

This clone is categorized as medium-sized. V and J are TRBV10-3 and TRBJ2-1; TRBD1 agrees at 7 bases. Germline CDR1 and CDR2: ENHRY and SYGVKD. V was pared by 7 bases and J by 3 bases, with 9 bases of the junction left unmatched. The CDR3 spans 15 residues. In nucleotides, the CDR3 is TGTGCCATCATGCAAAGACAGGGAAGCTACAATGAGCAGTTCTTC. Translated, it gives CAIMQRQGSYNEQFF.

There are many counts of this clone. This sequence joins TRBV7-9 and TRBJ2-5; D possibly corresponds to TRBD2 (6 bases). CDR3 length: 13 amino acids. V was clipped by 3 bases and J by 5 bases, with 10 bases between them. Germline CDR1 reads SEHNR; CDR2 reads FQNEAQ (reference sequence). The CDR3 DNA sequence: TGTGCCAGCAGCTTCCGGGGGTCGGAGACCCAGTACTTC. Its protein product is CASSFRGSETQYF.

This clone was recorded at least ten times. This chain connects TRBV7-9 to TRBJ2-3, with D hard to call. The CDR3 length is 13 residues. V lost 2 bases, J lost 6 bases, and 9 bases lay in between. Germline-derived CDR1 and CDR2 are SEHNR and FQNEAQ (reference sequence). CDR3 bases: TGTGCCAGCAGCTTAAGTGCCGGTGATACGCAGTATTTT. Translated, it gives CASSLSAGDTQYF.